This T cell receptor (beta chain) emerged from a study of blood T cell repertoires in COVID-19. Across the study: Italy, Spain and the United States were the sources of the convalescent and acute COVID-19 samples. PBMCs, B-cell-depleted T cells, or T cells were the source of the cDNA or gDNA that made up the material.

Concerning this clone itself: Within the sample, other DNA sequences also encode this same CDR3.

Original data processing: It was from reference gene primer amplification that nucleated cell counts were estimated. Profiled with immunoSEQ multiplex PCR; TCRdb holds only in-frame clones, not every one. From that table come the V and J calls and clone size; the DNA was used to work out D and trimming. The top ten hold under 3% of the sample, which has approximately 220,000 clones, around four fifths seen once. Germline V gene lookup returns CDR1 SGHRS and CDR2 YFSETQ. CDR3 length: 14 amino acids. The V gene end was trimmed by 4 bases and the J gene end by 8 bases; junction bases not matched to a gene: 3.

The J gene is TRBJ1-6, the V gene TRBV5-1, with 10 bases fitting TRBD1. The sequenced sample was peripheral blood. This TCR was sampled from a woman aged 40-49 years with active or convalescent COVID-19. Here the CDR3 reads CASSPGTGDSPLHF. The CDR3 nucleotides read TGCGCCAGCAGCCCCGGGACAGGGGATTCACCCCTCCACTTT.